This T cell receptor (beta chain) was found in a study of T-cell memory formation after mild COVID-19. Whole-study findings and limits: Still unconfirmed is whether the second-wave clones peaking on day 37 recognized SARS-CoV-2. Clones that contracted from day 15 to 85 had balanced CD4/CD8; later expanders were CD4+ biased. Within pre-infection memory, some responding clones were found, suggesting cross-reactive memory joined.

This CDR3 is built from 12 residues. The germline gives CDR1 SGHNT, CDR2 YENEEA. Trimming removed 8 bases at V and 1 base at J, with 5 bases between. Libraries for TCRalpha and TCRbeta carried sample barcodes and unique molecular identifiers via 5'RACE. TCRdb ran MiXCR on the 5' RACE reads and lists one entry per CDR3 protein. Of over 150,000 distinct CDR3 sequences listed, less than 20% are singletons. On this clonotype itself: Its antigen remains unknown.

The clonotype originates from a man younger than 35 who had mild COVID-19 (a few samples of this study predate the infection). Cell type and time point are not known. V and J are TRBV11-3 and TRBJ2-2; no clear D. The specimen was PBMCs or a T cell subset sorted from them (not recorded which). The CDR3 coding sequence is TGTGCCAGCGGGGAGAACACCGGGGAGCTGTTTTTT. Amino acids: CASGENTGELFF.